This TCR beta chain is from a study of T cell responses to AZD1222 COVID-19 vaccine. Assay used: immunoSEQ multiplex PCR; TCRdb lists only in-frame clones, some missing. The sample consists of more than 70,000 clones, 90% of them appearing once. For this clone: What it binds is not known.

From germline, CDR1 is SGHNT and CDR2 YYREEE (reference sequence). CDR3 length equals 15 residues. The V end was cut by 2 bases, the J end by 4 bases, with 12 bases between. Study conclusions and caveats: When two AZD1222 doses had been given, Spike-specific TCR breadth and depth rose. Regions 160-218 and 743-854 held dominance among vaccine-associated CD4 TCRs, which spanned spike. Reports say nearly half of spike-specific TCRs go after unmutated variant regions.

Second doses at about 4 or about 12 weeks were pooled. The chain has TRBV5-4 and TRBJ1-4; D remains ambiguous. This TCR was recovered from an adult who received the AZD1222 COVID-19 vaccine. The sequences come from peripheral blood, collected 28 days after the second AZD1222 dose. The CDR3: CASSFSTLGNEKLFF. CDR3 coding DNA: TGTGCCAGCAGCTTTAGTACTTTGGGTAATGAAAAACTGTTTTTT. The variable domain in full, completed from reference TRBV5-4 and TRBJ1-4, reads ETGVTQSPTHLIKTRGQQVTLRCSSQSGHNTVSWYQQALGQGPQFIFQYYREEENGRGNFPPRFSGLQFPNYSSELNVNALELDDSALYLCASSFSTLGNEKLFFGSGTQLSVL.